Below, 28 T cell receptor beta chains from the same sample are listed, as sequenced in a study of CD8+ T cells in alopecia areata. Stated treatment: oral pan-JAK inhibitor, 5-10 mg twice daily. cDNA serving as the sequencing template came from extracted, reverse transcribed RNA. The assay was immunoSEQ multiplex PCR, and TCRdb's table has in-frame clones only and misses some. The table includes approximately 180,000 clones, about 65% detected once. The sequenced sample was CD4+ T cells sorted from blood, obtained around week 49, from a patient treated with tofacitinib. Receptors were obtained from a human donor with alopecia areata.

This clone was observed a few times. The chain is built from TRBV7-9 and TRBJ2-7, with a tentative D call TRBD1 (7 bases). CDR1 and CDR2 (germline): SEHNR, FQNEAQ (reference sequence). The CDR3 runs to 15 residues. Trimming shortened V by 1 base and J by 3 bases, and 13 bases separated the two germline ends. The CDR3 spells CASSLGGTAHYEQYF. In nucleotides, the CDR3 is TGTGCCAGCAGCTTAGGCGGGACAGCACACTACGAGCAGTACTTC.

This chain connects TRBV29-1 to TRBJ1-2, with D tentatively TRBD1 (5 bases). V was trimmed by 6 bases and J by 8 bases, leaving 22 bases between them. Germline V gene sequence: CDR1 SQVTM, CDR2 ANQGSEA. The CDR3 runs 14 residues. CDR3 sequence: CSVDKGVQGHGYTF. For the CDR3, the DNA is TGCAGCGTAGACAAAGGGGTGCAGGGCCACGGCTACACCTTC. Supplemented by reference TRBV29-1 and TRBJ1-2, the full variable domain reads SAVISQKPSRDICQRGTSLTIQCQVDSQVTMMFWYRQQPGQSLTLIATANQGSEATYESGFVIDKFPISRPNLTFSTLTVSNMSPEDSSIYLCSVDKGVQGHGYTFGSGTRLTVV.

This clone was detected many times. The chain joins TRBV6-6 to TRBJ1-5, with D uncertain. The V gene's germline CDR1 is MNHNY and CDR2 SVGAGI (reference sequence). With 2 bases removed from V and 4 bases from J, the gap between germline ends came to 6 bases. This CDR3 spans 13 amino acids. Written as DNA, the CDR3 is TGTGCCAGCAGTTACACGGTTAATCAGCCCCAGCATTTT. Its translation is CASSYTVNQPQHF.

The chain links TRBV5-4 to TRBJ1-5; D might be TRBD1 (5 bases). The CDR3 is 14 residues long. Trimming pared 4 bases from V and 5 bases from J, leaving 13 bases between. Germline loops: CDR1 SGHNT, CDR2 YYREEE (reference sequence). CDR3: CASSEGFRDQPQHF. The CDR3 DNA is TGTGCCAGCAGCGAGGGGTTTAGGGATCAGCCCCAGCATTTT. Full variable domain (missing parts from reference TRBV5-4 and TRBJ1-5): ETGVTQSPTHLIKTRGQQVTLRCSSQSGHNTVSWYQQALGQGPQFIFQYYREEENGRGNFPPRFSGLQFPNYSSELNVNALELDDSALYLCASSEGFRDQPQHFGDGTRLSIL.

This chain uses TRBV21-1 with TRBJ2-4; TRBD1 was called by the table and not checked on the DNA. TRBV21-1 is a pseudogene. The CDR3 spans 19 residues. The CDR3 DNA reads TGTGCCAGCAGCACGTCCGGGACAAGGGAATCTATAGCCAAAAACATTCAGTACTTC. It is translated as CASSTSGTRESIAKNIQYF.

This clone appeared once. CDR3 in amino acids: CASSLEFRLEQFF. The CDR3 bases are TGCGCCAGCAGCTTGGAATTCCGGTTAGAGCAGTTCTTC. This rearrangement joins TRBV5-1 to TRBJ2-1; no reliable D call. The CDR3 runs 13 residues. V lost 0 bases, J lost 10 bases, and 11 bases lay in between. In germline, CDR1 is SGHRS, CDR2 YFSETQ. The full variable domain, its missing parts supplied by reference TRBV5-1 and TRBJ2-1, is KAGVTQTPRYLIKTRGQQVTLSCSPISGHRSVSWYQQTPGQGLQFLFEYFSETQRNKGNFPGRFSGRQFSNSRSEMNVSTLELGDSALYLCASSLEFRLEQFFGPGTRLTVL.

The chain is built from TRBV29-1 and TRBJ1-5; no clear D gene. Germline V gene sequence: CDR1 SQVTM, CDR2 ANQGSEA. The length of the CDR3 is 11 residues. V lost 8 bases to trimming and J lost 6 bases, with 11 bases between them. CDR3 sequence: CSPRGCQPQHF. In nucleotides, the CDR3 is TGCAGCCCACGGGGTTGTCAGCCCCAGCATTTT. The variable domain in full, completed from reference TRBV29-1 and TRBJ1-5, reads SAVISQKPSRDICQRGTSLTIQCQVDSQVTMMFWYRQQPGQSLTLIATANQGSEATYESGFVIDKFPISRPNLTFSTLTVSNMSPEDSSIYLCSPRGCQPQHFGDGTRLSIL.

The chain couples TRBV7-8 to TRBJ1-2; maybe TRBD1 (5 bases). The CDR3 is 15 amino acids. V lost 1 base and J 4 bases, leaving 13 bases between the germline ends. CDR1 SGHVS and CDR2 FQNEAQ come from the germline V gene. The CDR3: CASSLVGGGVYGYTF. Here the CDR3 DNA reads TGTGCCAGCAGCTTAGTGGGCGGGGGAGTCTATGGCTACACCTTC.

The chain combines TRBV18 with TRBJ1-5; D possibly corresponds to TRBD1 (5 bases). V was clipped by 3 bases and J by 5 bases, with 20 bases between them. This CDR3 spans 17 amino acids. CDR1 is KGHSH, CDR2 LQKENI, per germline. CDR3 sequence (DNA): TGTGCCAGCTCACCGTCCCCGGTGGGGCTGGGTTATCAGCCCCAGCATTTT. The encoded protein is CASSPSPVGLGYQPQHF. Together with reference TRBV18 and TRBJ1-5, the CDR3 gives the full variable domain: NAGVMQNPRHLVRRRGQEARLRCSPMKGHSHVYWYRQLPEEGLKFMVYLQKENIIDESGMPKERFSAEFPKEGPSILRIQQVVRGDSAAYFCASSPSPVGLGYQPQHFGDGTRLSIL.

The V and J genes are TRBV6-5 and TRBJ1-1; TRBD1 might be the D (6 bases). Germline CDR1 is MNHEY and CDR2 is SVGAGI. This CDR3 has 14 residues. The V end was cut by 4 bases, the J end by 5 bases, with 14 bases between. The CDR3 region is CASSFQGRRTEAFF. CDR3 coding DNA: TGTGCCAGCAGTTTCCAGGGGCGCCGGACTGAAGCTTTCTTT.

This clone was detected a few times. The V and J genes are TRBV5-1 and TRBJ1-4, with D hard to call. There are 14 residues in the CDR3. Germline lookup yields CDR1 SGHRS and CDR2 YFSETQ. V lost 0 bases, J lost 7 bases, and 10 bases lay in between. The CDR3 bases are TGCGCCAGCAGCTTGGGAAGGGAAGGTGAAAAACTGTTTTTT. Encoded protein: CASSLGREGEKLFF.

This chain joins TRBV5-4 and TRBJ2-1; D unclear. From germline, CDR1 is SGHNT and CDR2 YYREEE (reference sequence). This CDR3 region has 14 residues. The ends were cut back, 5 bases at V and 2 bases at J, with 11 bases in the middle. DNA for the CDR3: TGTGCCAGCAGACGCACAGAGACCTACAATGAGCAGTTCTTC. Amino acid sequence: CASRRTETYNEQFF.

This chain joins TRBV30 and TRBJ2-4; 8 nucleotides align to TRBD2. The J segment lost 9 bases and the V segment lost 0 bases, leaving 10 bases of the junction unmatched. The CDR3 length is 15 residues. Germline V gene sequence: CDR1 GTSNPN, CDR2 SVGIG (reference sequence). CDR3 sequence (DNA): TGTGCCTGGAGTGTTCCGGGGGGGCTAATAAGCATTCAGTACTTC. This gives the protein CAWSVPGGLISIQYF.

The chain joins TRBV6-6 to TRBJ2-2; TRBD1 matches at 9 bases. The germline V gene has CDR1 MNHNY and CDR2 SVGAGI (reference sequence). There are 16 residues in the CDR3. With V trimmed by 5 bases and J by 1 base, 5 bases remained unmatched. The CDR3 sequence: CASSNRGRGNTGELFF. The CDR3 DNA is TGTGCCAGCAGTAACAGGGGGCGAGGGAACACCGGGGAGCTGTTTTTT.

This clone was seen more than once but under ten times. The chain carries TRBV5-1 and TRBJ1-2; D not resolved. In germline, CDR1 is SGHRS, CDR2 YFSETQ. The CDR3 length is 13 residues. V dropped 0 bases and J dropped 6 bases, with 9 bases sitting between them. This CDR3 reads CASSLGDQNGYTF. The CDR3 DNA follows: TGCGCCAGCAGCTTGGGGGATCAAAATGGCTACACCTTC.

The chain joins TRBV7-2 to TRBJ2-3; the D is unclear. The CDR3 totals 14 residues. Germline values: CDR1 SGHTA, CDR2 FQGNSA. V was clipped by 5 bases and J by 1 base, with 10 bases between them. The DNA for the CDR3 is TGTGCCAGCAGCCCTCACCGGGGCACAGATACGCAGTATTTT. It translates to CASSPHRGTDTQYF.

Only a few counts were recorded for this clone. The rearrangement uses TRBV30 and TRBJ1-1, with D unclear. Germline CDR1 reads GTSNPN; CDR2 reads SVGIG (reference sequence). CDR3 length equals 12 residues. V shed 3 bases and J shed 3 bases, with 8 bases lying between them. CDR3 protein: CAWRDGYTEAFF. Written as DNA, the CDR3 is TGTGCCTGGAGGGACGGATACACTGAAGCTTTCTTT.

The V call is TRBV7-2, the J call TRBJ1-1; possible D gene TRBD1, 5 bases. Trimming took 4 bases from V and 5 from J, leaving 11 bases between them. Germline V lookup: CDR1 SGHTA, CDR2 FQGNSA. The CDR3 consists of 13 residues. The CDR3: CASSSTRGTEAFF. CDR3 bases: TGTGCCAGCAGCTCCACAAGGGGTACTGAAGCTTTCTTT.

The chain has TRBV30 and TRBJ2-5; no definite D call. There are 11 residues in the CDR3. The germline gives CDR1 GTSNPN, CDR2 SVGIG (reference sequence). With 2 bases removed from V and 5 bases from J, the gap between germline ends came to 6 bases. Here the CDR3 DNA reads TGTGCCTGGAGTTCGTGGGAGACCCAGTACTTC. Residues: CAWSSWETQYF.

CDR3 DNA: TGTGCCAGCAGCGCCAGGGGCAACACTGAAGCTTTCTTT. It codes for CASSARGNTEAFF. The chain couples TRBV9 to TRBJ1-1; D might be TRBD1 (6 bases). This CDR3 region has 13 residues. Trimming removed 3 bases at V and 2 bases at J, with 8 bases between. The V gene's germline CDR1 is SGDLS and CDR2 YYNGEE. The entire variable domain, with the rest obtained from reference TRBV9 and TRBJ1-1, is as follows: DSGVTQTPKHLITATGQRVTLRCSPRSGDLSVYWYQQSLDQGLQFLIQYYNGEERAKGNILERFSAQQFPDLHSELNLSSLELGDSALYFCASSARGNTEAFFGQGTRLTVV.

V usage is TRBV14 and J usage is TRBJ1-2; D possibly corresponds to TRBD1 (6 bases). The CDR3 sequence is 13 residues long. Germline CDR1 SGHDN, CDR2 FVKESK. Between the trimmed V and J ends, which lost 5 bases and 8 bases, there was a span of 15 bases. The CDR3 protein is CASSISGGTGYTF. Written as DNA, the CDR3 is TGTGCCAGCAGCATTTCTGGGGGCACGGGCTACACCTTC. The full variable domain, completed using reference TRBV14 and TRBJ1-2, is EAGVTQFPSHSVIEKGQTVTLRCDPISGHDNLYWYRRVMGKEIKFLLHFVKESKQDESGMPNNRFLAERTGGTYSTLKVQPAELEDSGVYFCASSISGGTGYTFGSGTRLTVV.

Points on this clone: The sample contains more than one DNA sequence encoding this CDR3. The J gene is TRBJ2-3, the V gene TRBV29-1; TRBD1 is a possible D gene (6 bases). Looked up from germline, CDR1 is SQVTM and CDR2 is ANQGSEA. Trimming took off 2 bases at V and 3 bases at J, with 6 bases between the two ends. The CDR3 contains 12 residues. The CDR3 DNA reads TGCAGCGTTGAACAGGGGACAGATACGCAGTATTTT. Encoded protein: CSVEQGTDTQYF.

CDR3 bases: TGTGCCTGGAGTGTAGCAGGGAGCGGAGCCAAAAACATTCAGTACTTC. This sequence encodes CAWSVAGSGAKNIQYF. V is TRBV30 and J is TRBJ2-4; D tentatively fits TRBD1 or TRBD2 (5 bases each). V lost 0 bases, J lost 0 bases, and 12 bases lay in between. This CDR3 comprises 16 residues. Germline CDR1 is GTSNPN and CDR2 is SVGIG (reference sequence).

CDR3 nucleotides: TGTGCCAGCAGCCCGGGACACCTCACCGGGGAGCTGTTTTTT. Its translation is CASSPGHLTGELFF. V usage is TRBV9 and J usage is TRBJ2-2; tentative D call: TRBD1 (6 bases). Trimming removed 4 bases at V and 4 bases at J, with 11 bases between. CDR1 and CDR2 from the germline V gene are SGDLS and YYNGEE. The CDR3 covers 14 residues.

In its sample, this clone was seen a few times. The chain joins TRBV6-6 to TRBJ2-2, with D maybe TRBD1 (5 bases). CDR3 length: 13 residues. Germline loops: CDR1 MNHNY, CDR2 SVGAGI (reference sequence). Between the trimmed V and J ends, which lost 2 bases and 4 bases, there was a span of 5 bases. This CDR3 reads CASSYDSTGELFF. Written as DNA, the CDR3 is TGTGCCAGCAGTTACGACAGCACCGGGGAGCTGTTTTTT.

The chain recombines TRBV5-1 with TRBJ2-7; TRBD1 is a possible D gene (6 bases). This CDR3 has 13 residues. Germline-derived CDR1 and CDR2 are SGHRS and YFSETQ. V was shortened by 1 base and J by 2 bases, with 7 bases between the two germline ends. CDR3 in amino acids: CASSLQGTYEQYF. For the CDR3, the DNA is TGCGCCAGCAGCTTGCAGGGGACCTACGAGCAGTACTTC.

The chain employs TRBV29-1 and TRBJ1-1; D gene uncertain. V lost 7 bases and J 5 bases, leaving 14 bases between the germline ends. CDR3 length: 12 residues. The germline gives CDR1 SQVTM, CDR2 ANQGSEA. The CDR3 DNA reads TGCAGCGCATACCGGACGGAGACTGAAGCTTTCTTT. This gives the protein CSAYRTETEAFF.

The V call is TRBV7-2, the J call TRBJ1-5; tentative D call: TRBD1 (6 bases). V gave up 5 bases and J gave up 7 bases, with 21 bases separating them. Germline V gene lookup returns CDR1 SGHTA and CDR2 FQGNSA. The CDR3 totals 16 residues. This CDR3 is CASSQDYTGISQPQHF. CDR3 nucleotide sequence: TGTGCCAGCAGCCAAGACTACACAGGGATCTCGCAGCCCCAGCATTTT.